A selection of T cell receptor beta chains follows, all from one sample in a study of blood T cells in healthy people across ages. TCRdb recomputed calls from the 5' RACE reads with MiXCR, one row per CDR3 protein. This sample carries 1.2 million to 1.5 million distinct CDR3 sequences, around 42% of them seen once, and the ten largest clones take roughly 8.2%. Sequencing was performed on blood. The receptor source for this set is a woman under 30 in good health. CDR3s include the opening cysteine and the closing phenylalanine or tryptophan. The D gene is left open where the match is weak. Size is omitted from some rows. Given values are once, few, many or a class for expanded clones.

>.|TRBJ2-7|TRBV27|few
CASSVQVPEVYEQYF
TGTGCCAGCAGTGTCCAGGTCCCGGAAGTCTACGAGCAGTACTTC
>.|TRBJ2-6|TRBV27|.
CASSPRLTPGANVLTF
TGTGCCAGCAGTCCAAGGCTCACCCCTGGGGCCAACGTCCTGACTTTC
>.|TRBJ1-6|TRBV7-2|.
CASSPTPGPLLHF
TGTGCCAGCAGCCCTACCCCAGGACCCCTCCTCCACTTT
>TRBD1|TRBJ1-4|TRBV12-3/TRBV12-4|.
CASSDRGQTNEKLFF
TGTGCCAGCAGTGACCGGGGACAGACTAATGAAAAACTGTTTTTT
>TRBD1|TRBJ2-6|TRBV6-6|.
CARRTGFTAGANVLTF
TGTGCCAGGCGGACAGGATTCACGGCTGGGGCCAACGTCCTGACTTTC
>.|TRBJ2-3|TRBV7-9|.
CASSSLGNTQYF
TGTGCCAGCAGTTCGCTTGGCAATACGCAGTATTTT
>TRBD2|TRBJ2-1|TRBV20-1|.
CSASPQALALSHNEQFF
TGCAGTGCCAGTCCACAGGCACTAGCGCTTTCCCACAATGAGCAGTTCTTC
>TRBD2|TRBJ2-3|TRBV7-2|.
CASSVSGRQPQSTDTQYF
TGTGCCAGCAGCGTTAGCGGGAGACAACCCCAAAGCACAGATACGCAGTATTTT
>TRBD1|TRBJ2-1|TRBV6-5|.
CASSPFRDRIYNEQFF
TGTGCCAGCAGCCCATTCCGGGACAGAATCTACAATGAGCAGTTCTTC
>.|TRBJ1-2|TRBV7-9|.
CASSVGAGASYTF
TGTGCCAGCAGCGTAGGGGCTGGAGCCTCCTACACCTTC
>.|TRBJ1-2|TRBV29-1|few
CSVGIGTGLRSYGYTF
TGCAGCGTTGGGATTGGTACAGGCTTACGAAGCTATGGCTACACCTTC
>TRBD2|TRBJ2-1|TRBV20-1|few
CSARSGTRDNEQFF
TGCAGTGCTAGATCCGGGACTAGGGACAATGAGCAGTTCTTC
>TRBD1|TRBJ2-7|TRBV29-1|.
CSVRQGNYEQYF
TGCAGCGTCAGACAGGGTAACTACGAGCAGTACTTC
>.|TRBJ2-5|TRBV7-8|.
CASSQLGVDQETQYF
TGTGCCAGCAGCCAACTAGGTGTAGACCAAGAGACCCAGTACTTC
>TRBD2|TRBJ2-1|TRBV4-2|.
CASSQDSALAGLNEQFF
TGTGCCAGCAGCCAAGATTCCGCCTTAGCGGGTCTCAATGAGCAGTTCTTC
>TRBD1|TRBJ2-2|TRBV28|.
CASSWAGGAGTGELFF
TGTGCCAGCAGTTGGGCAGGGGGCGCGGGCACCGGGGAGCTGTTTTTT
>TRBD2|TRBJ2-3|TRBV20-1|.
CSASMVAGGFFDTQYF
TGCAGTGCTAGTATGGTAGCGGGAGGGTTCTTTGATACGCAGTATTTT
>TRBD1|TRBJ2-7|TRBV27|.
CASSWGQGSEQYF
TGTGCCAGCAGTTGGGGACAGGGATCCGAGCAGTACTTC